This T cell receptor beta chain came from a study of OX40 agonist ivuxolimab in advanced cancers. About the research overall: The study reported partial responses in three patients: one hepatocellular carcinoma, two cutaneous melanoma.

Per germline, CDR1 MGHRA and CDR2 YSYEKL. V was pared by 0 bases and J by 3 bases, with 18 bases between. The CDR3 is 18 residues long. The table came from immunoSEQ multiplex PCR; TCRdb's copy has only in-frame clones and leaves some out. The sample has some 45,000 clones, about 86% seen once; the top ten hold 0.38%. The V and J genes are TRBV4-1 and TRBJ1-5; the D gene is possibly TRBD1 (6 bases). The sequencing used CD4+ or CD8+ T cells sorted from blood, collected in a trial of the OX40 agonist ivuxolimab. The sequence was obtained from an adult with an advanced solid tumor such as melanoma, head and neck, liver or kidney cancer. CDR3 residues: CASSQEWSGGGNNQPQHF. The DNA of the CDR3 is TGCGCCAGCAGCCAAGAATGGTCGGGGGGCGGTAACAATCAGCCCCAGCATTTT.